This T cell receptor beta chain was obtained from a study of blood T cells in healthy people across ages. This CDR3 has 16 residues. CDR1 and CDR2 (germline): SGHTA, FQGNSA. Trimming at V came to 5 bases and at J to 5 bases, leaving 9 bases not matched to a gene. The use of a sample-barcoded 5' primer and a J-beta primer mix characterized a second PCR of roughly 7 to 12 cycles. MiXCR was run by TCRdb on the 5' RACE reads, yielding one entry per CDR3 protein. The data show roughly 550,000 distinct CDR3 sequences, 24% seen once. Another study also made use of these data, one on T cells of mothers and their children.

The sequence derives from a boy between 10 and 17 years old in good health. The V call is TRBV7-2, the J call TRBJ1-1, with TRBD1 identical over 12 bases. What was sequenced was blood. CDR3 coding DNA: TGTGCCAGCAGCCATGCCGGGGACAGGGGGCTAACTGAAGCTTTCTTT. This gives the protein CASSHAGDRGLTEAFF.